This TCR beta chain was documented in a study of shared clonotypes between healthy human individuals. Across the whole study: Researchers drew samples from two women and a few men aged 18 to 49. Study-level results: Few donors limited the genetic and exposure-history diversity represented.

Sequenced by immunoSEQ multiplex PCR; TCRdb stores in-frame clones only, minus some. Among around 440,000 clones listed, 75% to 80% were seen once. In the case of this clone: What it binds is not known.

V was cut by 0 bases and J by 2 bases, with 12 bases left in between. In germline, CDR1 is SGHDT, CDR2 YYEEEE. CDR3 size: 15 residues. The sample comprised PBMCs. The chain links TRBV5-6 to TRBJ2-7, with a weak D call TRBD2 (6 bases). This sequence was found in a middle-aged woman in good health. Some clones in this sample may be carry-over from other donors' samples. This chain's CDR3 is CASSLARQRAYEQYF. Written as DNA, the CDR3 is TGTGCCAGCAGCTTGGCCCGACAGCGGGCCTACGAGCAGTACTTC.